This entry describes one T cell receptor (beta chain). What it binds is unknown. This record belongs to a study of response to subunit inactivated influenza vaccine. From the RT-PCR reads, TCRdb called clonotypes with MiXCR, one entry per CDR3 protein. The sample yields about 780,000 distinct CDR3 sequences, 15% to 20% seen once. J gave up 0 bases and V 5 bases, and 6 bases lay outside the gene matches. The CDR3 consists of 16 residues. The V gene's germline CDR1 is MNHEY and CDR2 SVGEGT. Study-wide results and caveats: Researchers suggested that each seasonal influenza vaccination recruits few new T cells.

The receptor's source is a middle-aged man who received an inactivated influenza vaccine. The sequences come from PBMCs from blood, collected 4 to 6 days after vaccination. This rearrangement joins TRBV6-2 or TRBV6-3 to TRBJ1-5, with TRBD1 matching over 8 bases. CDR3 protein: CASSPRDRNSNQPQHF. CDR3 DNA sequence: TGTGCCAGCAGTCCCCGGGACAGGAATAGCAATCAGCCCCAGCATTTT.